The clone carrying this T cell receptor (beta chain) was found many times. Its specificity is not known. CDR3 length: 12 amino acids. Trimming removed 9 bases from V and 3 bases from J, with 12 bases in between. Germline-derived CDR1 and CDR2 are LNHDA and SQIVND (reference sequence). The time point was: pre-sensitization, week 0. Treatment here: therapeutic diphenylcyclopropenone sensitization with weekly scalp DPC. Drawing of blood took place ahead of applying each patch test. These data are taken from a study of human T cells and chemical hapten exposure. Study-wide findings and caveats: PT1 expanded TCR counts correlated positively with patch test score.

As the library was built, unique molecular identifiers were attached to individual cDNA molecules. Original analysis: Individual samples carried between roughly 23,224 and 690,600 TCRs, with 95,638 as the median. MiXCR was run by TCRdb on the RACE reads, yielding one entry per CDR3 protein. These V and J calls are TCRdb output, not the study's own analysis. The sample has around 330,000 distinct CDR3 sequences; 5.5% are singletons. This sample comprised whole blood, obtained in connection with sensitization to the hapten diphenylcyclopropenone (DPC). The source of this sequence is a woman aged 18-29 years with alopecia areata. Some clones in this sample may be carry-over from other donors' samples. The chain is built from TRBV19 and TRBJ2-7, with TRBD2 as a possible D gene (6 bases). The CDR3 bases are TGTGCCAGCCGGGACTCCGGCTACGAGCAGTACTTC. Translating it yields CASRDSGYEQYF.